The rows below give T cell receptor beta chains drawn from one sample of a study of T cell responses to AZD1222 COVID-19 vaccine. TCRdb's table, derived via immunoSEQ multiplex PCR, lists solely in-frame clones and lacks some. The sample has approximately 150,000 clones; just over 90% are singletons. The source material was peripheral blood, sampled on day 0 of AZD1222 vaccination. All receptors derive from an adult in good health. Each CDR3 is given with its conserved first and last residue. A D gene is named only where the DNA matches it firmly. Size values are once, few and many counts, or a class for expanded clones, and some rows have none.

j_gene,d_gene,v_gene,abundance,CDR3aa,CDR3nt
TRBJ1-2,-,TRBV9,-,CASSAPADNYGYTF,TGTGCCAGCAGCGCCCCAGCAGATAACTATGGCTACACCTTC
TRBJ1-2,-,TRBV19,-,CATGVPYGYTF,TGTGCCACGGGGGTTCCCTATGGCTACACCTTC
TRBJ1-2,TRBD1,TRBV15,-,CATSNRQGGYTF,TGTGCCACCAGCAACCGACAGGGAGGCTACACCTTC
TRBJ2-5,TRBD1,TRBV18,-,CASSPGQGQGTQYF,TGTGCCAGCTCACCCGGACAGGGTCAAGGGACCCAGTACTTC
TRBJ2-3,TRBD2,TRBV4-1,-,CASSLAGVGGPDTQYF,TGCGCCAGCAGCCTAGCGGGGGTGGGCGGGCCAGATACGCAGTATTTT
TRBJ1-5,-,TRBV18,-,CASSPAGQPQHF,TGTGCCAGCTCACCGGCGGGTCAGCCCCAGCATTTT
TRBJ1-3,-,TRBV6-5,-,CATEGALSGNTIYF,TGTGCCACTGAAGGGGCATTATCAGGAAACACCATATATTTT
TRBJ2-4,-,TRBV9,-,CASSEQGNIQYF,TGTGCCAGCAGCGAACAGGGAAACATTCAGTACTTC
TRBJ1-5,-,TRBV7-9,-,CASSLGVGGEGSQPQHF,TGTGCCAGCAGCTTGGGGGTAGGAGGGGAAGGCTCACAGCCCCAGCATTTT
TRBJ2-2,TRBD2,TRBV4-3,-,CASSRGAGVGTGELFF,TGCGCCAGCTCCCGGGGAGCGGGAGTCGGCACCGGGGAGCTGTTTTTT
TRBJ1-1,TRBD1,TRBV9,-,CASSVATRGQGAEVAEAFF,TGTGCCAGCAGCGTAGCTACCCGGGGACAGGGGGCGGAAGTCGCTGAAGCTTTCTTT
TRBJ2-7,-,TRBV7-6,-,CASSLEVPGSISYEQYF,TGTGCCAGCAGCTTAGAGGTTCCGGGCAGCATCTCCTACGAGCAGTACTTC
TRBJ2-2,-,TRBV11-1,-,CASSFHGELFF,TGTGCCAGCAGCTTCCACGGGGAGCTGTTTTTT
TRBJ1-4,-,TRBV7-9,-,CASSSEGGKLFF,TGTGCCAGCAGCTCCGAGGGCGGAAAACTGTTTTTT
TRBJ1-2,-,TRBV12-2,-,CASRFEGLGYTF,TGTGCAAGTCGCTTCGAGGGGCTTGGCTACACCTTC
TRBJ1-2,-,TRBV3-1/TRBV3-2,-,CASSRGFGGNYGYTF,TGTGCCAGCAGTCGAGGTTTTGGCGGAAACTATGGCTACACCTTC
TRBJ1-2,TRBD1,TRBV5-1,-,CASSRGTATLNYGYTF,TGCGCCAGCAGCCGAGGGACAGCTACTCTAAACTATGGCTACACCTTC
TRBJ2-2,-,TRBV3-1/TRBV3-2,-,CASSQDWGETPTGELFF,TGTGCCAGCAGCCAAGATTGGGGCGAGACACCCACCGGGGAGCTGTTTTTT
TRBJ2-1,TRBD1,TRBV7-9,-,CASSGLRDRDYNEQFF,TGTGCCAGCAGCGGTCTCCGGGACAGAGATTACAATGAGCAGTTCTTC
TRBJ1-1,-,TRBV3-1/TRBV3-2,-,CASSQGLRDGEAFF,TGTGCCAGCAGCCAAGGTCTGCGGGACGGTGAAGCTTTCTTT
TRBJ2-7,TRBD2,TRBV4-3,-,CASSQVSGGLSSYEQYF,TGCGCCAGCAGCCAAGTGAGCGGGGGCCTGAGCTCCTACGAGCAGTACTTC
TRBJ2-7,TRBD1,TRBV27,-,CASGDRGAYEQYF,TGTGCCAGCGGGGACAGGGGCGCCTACGAGCAGTACTTC
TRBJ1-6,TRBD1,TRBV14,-,CASSQRQGIGNSPLHF,TGTGCCAGCAGCCAGAGACAGGGGATTGGTAATTCACCCCTCCACTTT
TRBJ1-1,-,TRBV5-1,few,CASSLEAGNTEAFF,TGCGCCAGCAGCTTGGAGGCTGGGAACACTGAAGCTTTCTTT
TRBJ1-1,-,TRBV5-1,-,CASSLAFRATEAFF,TGCGCCAGCAGCTTGGCCTTCAGGGCAACTGAAGCTTTCTTT
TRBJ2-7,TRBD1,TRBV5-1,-,CASSPGTGRYEQYF,TGCGCCAGCAGCCCCGGGACAGGGAGATACGAGCAGTACTTC
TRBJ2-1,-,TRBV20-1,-,CSARLVNEQFF,TGCAGTGCTAGACTAGTAAATGAGCAGTTCTTC
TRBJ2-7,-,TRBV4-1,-,CASSQVLVRTGDSYEQYF,TGCGCCAGCAGCCAAGTTCTGGTGAGAACGGGAGACTCCTACGAGCAGTACTTC
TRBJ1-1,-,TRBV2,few,CASTKSLERNTEAFF,TGTGCCAGCACTAAGAGCCTTGAACGGAACACTGAAGCTTTCTTT
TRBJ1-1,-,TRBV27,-,CASSLRVSGVTEAFF,TGTGCCAGCAGTCTCCGTGTTTCAGGAGTCACTGAAGCTTTCTTT
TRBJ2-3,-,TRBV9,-,CASSGGSTDTQYF,TGTGCCAGCAGCGGGGGGAGCACAGATACGCAGTATTTT
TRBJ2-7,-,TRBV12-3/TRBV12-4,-,CASSSPKSVQYF,TGTGCCAGCAGTTCCCCAAAGTCGGTACAGTACTTC
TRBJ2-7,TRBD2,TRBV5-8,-,CASSPGLAGHEQYF,TGTGCCAGCAGCCCCGGTCTAGCGGGACACGAGCAGTACTTC
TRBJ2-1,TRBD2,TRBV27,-,CASRLGLAGYNEQFF,TGTGCCAGCAGACTGGGACTAGCGGGGTACAATGAGCAGTTCTTC
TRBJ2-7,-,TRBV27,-,CASSFSQGAASYEQYF,TGTGCCAGCAGTTTTTCCCAGGGTGCCGCCTCCTACGAGCAGTACTTC
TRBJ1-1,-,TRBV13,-,CASSPVGDTEAFF,TGTGCCAGCAGCCCCGTCGGGGACACTGAAGCTTTCTTT
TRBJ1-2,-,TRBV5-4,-,CASQPESLARDYGYTF,TGTGCCAGCCAGCCTGAGTCACTAGCTAGGGACTATGGCTACACCTTC
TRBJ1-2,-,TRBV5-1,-,CASSPAPSPSNYGYTF,TGCGCCAGCAGCCCAGCACCATCACCCTCTAACTATGGCTACACCTTC
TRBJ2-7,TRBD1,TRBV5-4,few,CASSSRDRSSYEQYF,TGTGCCAGCAGCTCCCGGGACAGGAGCTCCTACGAGCAGTACTTC
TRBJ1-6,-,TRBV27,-,CASSRVAGSPLHF,TGTGCCAGCAGCCGCGTGGCGGGTTCACCCCTCCACTTT
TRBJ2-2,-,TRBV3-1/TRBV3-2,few,CASSLVRAVGTGELFF,TGTGCCAGCAGCCTTGTCAGGGCGGTGGGCACCGGGGAGCTGTTTTTT
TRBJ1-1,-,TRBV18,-,CASSPPGREHMNTEAFF,TGTGCCAGCTCACCCCCCGGGCGGGAACACATGAACACTGAAGCTTTCTTT
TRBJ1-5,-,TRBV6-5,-,CASTPLRGAGQPQHF,TGTGCCAGCACCCCCCTCCGGGGGGCAGGTCAGCCCCAGCATTTT
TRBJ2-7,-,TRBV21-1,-,CASSKGGGASGRNEQYF,TGTGCCAGCAGCAAAGGAGGGGGGGCTAGCGGGAGGAACGAGCAGTACTTC
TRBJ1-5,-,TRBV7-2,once,CASSLVSDSQPQHF,TGTGCCAGCAGCTTAGTCTCTGATAGTCAGCCCCAGCATTTT
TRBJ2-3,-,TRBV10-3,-,CAISLGGATDTQYF,TGTGCCATCTCGTTAGGGGGGGCTACAGATACGCAGTATTTT
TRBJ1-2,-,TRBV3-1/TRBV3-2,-,CASSQEDGVSYGYTF,TGTGCCAGCAGCCAAGAGGACGGGGTCAGCTATGGCTACACCTTC
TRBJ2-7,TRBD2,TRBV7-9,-,CASSQGLAGAVQYF,TGTGCCAGCAGCCAAGGACTAGCGGGGGCTGTGCAGTACTTC
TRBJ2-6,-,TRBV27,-,CASSFLGAGANVLTF,TGTGCCAGCAGTTTCTTGGGAGCTGGGGCCAACGTCCTGACTTTC
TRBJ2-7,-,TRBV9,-,CASSERGQPYEQYF,TGTGCCAGCAGCGAACGAGGACAGCCCTACGAGCAGTACTTC
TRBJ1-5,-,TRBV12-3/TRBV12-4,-,CASSPGPSWAQHF,TGTGCCAGCAGCCCTGGGCCCTCTTGGGCCCAGCATTTT